The 25 T cell receptor beta chains below all came from one sample that was sequenced in a study of regulatory T cells in long-lasting Graves disease (dated by TCRdb to the early 2020s). Libraries were built with multiplex PCR. Instrument used: Illumina HiSeq 4000. CDR3 regions were amplified by Arm-PCR with iRepertoire HTBI primers to construct TCR beta libraries. TCRdb applied fastp at Q25 and MiXCR to the public reads, then kept only in-frame beta chains. When rows share a CDR3 protein, they turn into one entry using the most common DNA and genes. The sample table holds hundreds of thousands of distinct CDR3 sequences, of which roughly 13% were seen once. Jointly, the top ten make up approximately 9.3% of the sample. The intended sense of this specimen's time point label: newly diagnosed GD, antithyroid drugs for less than 3 months. For both TCR sequencing and RNA sequencing, RNA was extracted from PBMCs using TRIzol.

These data also formed part of another study, on T cells in Graves' hyperthyroidism and ophthalmopathy.

Sequencing was performed on peripheral blood mononuclear cells (PBMCs), taken at new diagnosis, from a patient treated with antithyroid drugs. Receptor source: a man between 25 and 39 years old with Graves disease. Donor details come from another sample of the same person, matched by shared clones.

In this sample, this clonotype turned up a few times. The gene calls are TRBV9 and TRBJ2-1; TRBD1 matches at 8 bases. In germline, CDR1 is SGDLS, CDR2 YYNGEE. The CDR3 has 15 amino acids. The V segment lost 4 bases and the J segment 7 bases; nucleotides outside the gene matches: 10. CDR3 region: CASSSRTGPGNEQFF. CDR3 sequence (DNA): TGTGCCAGCAGCTCCCGGACAGGGCCGGGGAATGAGCAGTTCTTC.

Ten or more counts support this clonotype. V usage is TRBV6-1 and J usage is TRBJ1-1; 8 positions match TRBD1. V lost 5 bases, J lost 5 bases, and 10 bases stayed unmatched. Germline V CDR1 and CDR2: MNHNS, SASEGT. CDR3 size: 15 residues. This CDR3 is CASSPYRTGRTEAFF. The CDR3 DNA sequence: TGTGCCAGCAGTCCTTACCGGACAGGGCGGACTGAAGCTTTCTTT.

This clonotype showed up many times. This chain links TRBV7-2 with TRBJ2-1; D tentatively fits TRBD1 or TRBD2 (5 bases each). CDR3 length equals 14 residues. V lost 5 bases, J lost 6 bases, and 14 bases lay in between. In germline, CDR1 is SGHTA, CDR2 FQGNSA. The CDR3 sequence is CASSQPGTSNEQFF. In DNA, the CDR3 is TGTGCCAGCAGCCAACCCGGGACGTCCAATGAGCAGTTCTTC.

Ten or more counts support this clonotype. The chain combines TRBV30 with TRBJ1-2; D uncertain. Germline-derived CDR1 and CDR2 are GTSNPN and SVGIG (reference sequence). V shed 1 base and J shed 6 bases, with 12 bases lying between them. This CDR3 has 13 amino acids. Here the CDR3 reads CAWSETRANGYTF. In DNA, the CDR3 is TGTGCCTGGAGTGAGACCCGGGCTAATGGCTACACCTTC.

V gene TRBV7-9 combines with J gene TRBJ2-7, with D possibly matching TRBD2 (5 bases). This CDR3 spans 17 amino acids. The V gene lost 5 bases and the J gene lost 3 bases, with 23 bases spanning the gap. Per the germline V gene, CDR1 is SEHNR and CDR2 is FQNEAQ (reference sequence). DNA of the CDR3: TGTGCCAGCAGCCGAACTAGGAGCGGACTGAAGTTCTACGAGCAGTACTTC. Its protein product is CASSRTRSGLKFYEQYF.

As for this clonotype: A read error is possible here, since a much larger clone lies one base away. The V gene is TRBV30, the J gene TRBJ2-3; TRBD1 might be the D (5 bases). The CDR3 totals 15 residues. Germline V gene lookup returns CDR1 GTSNPN and CDR2 SVGIG (reference sequence). Deletions cut 3 bases from V and 5 bases from J, with 18 bases between. CDR3 loop: CAWRGLQGFVDTQYF. CDR3 nucleotides: TGTGCCTGGAGGGGGCTTCAGGGATTTGTAGATACGCAGTATTTT.

This clonotype was observed at least ten times. CDR3 DNA sequence: TGTGCCAGCAGCCTATATAACACTGAAGCTTTCTTT. This translates into CASSLYNTEAFF. The chain combines TRBV3-1 with TRBJ1-1; no clear D gene. The V and J ends lost 4 bases and 2 bases respectively, with 5 bases between them. CDR1 and CDR2 from the germline V gene are LGHDT and YNNKEL (reference sequence). This CDR3 is built from 12 residues.

This clonotype was observed a handful of times. The chain uses TRBV5-1 and TRBJ2-7; 7 bases match TRBD1. The germline gives CDR1 SGHRS, CDR2 YFSETQ. This CDR3 has 15 residues. Losses at the gene ends were 3 bases for V and 2 bases for J; bases not matched to a gene: 8. CDR3 coding DNA: TGCGCCAGCAGCTCGACAGGGATTGTAACCTACGAGCAGTACTTC. Residues: CASSSTGIVTYEQYF. Looking up the rest from reference TRBV5-1 and TRBJ2-7 gives the full variable domain: KAGVTQTPRYLIKTRGQQVTLSCSPISGHRSVSWYQQTPGQGLQFLFEYFSETQRNKGNFPGRFSGRQFSNSRSEMNVSTLELGDSALYLCASSSTGIVTYEQYFGPGTRLTVT.

The J gene is TRBJ1-6, the V gene TRBV18; unclear D gene. Germline V gene sequence: CDR1 KGHSH, CDR2 LQKENI. The CDR3 consists of 15 residues. Trimming stripped 5 bases from V and 6 bases from J, with 14 bases between. The DNA of the CDR3 is TGTGCCAGCTCAAACCACGCTGGATTTAATTCACCCCTCCACTTT. Encoded protein: CASSNHAGFNSPLHF.

A word on this clonotype: It differs at one base from a far larger clone, so likely a read error. The V and J genes are TRBV11-3 and TRBJ2-5, with D maybe TRBD2 (5 bases). The CDR3 extends over 12 amino acids. Germline V gives CDR1 SGHNT, CDR2 YENEEA. The CDR3 sequence is CASSFIVNERFF. As DNA, the CDR3 is TGTGCCAGCAGCTTCATAGTGAATGAGCGGTTCTTC.

This chain uses TRBV6-2 or TRBV6-3 with TRBJ1-2; D may be TRBD1 (6 bases). V dropped 7 bases and J dropped 8 bases, with 17 bases sitting between them. CDR1 is MNHEY and CDR2 is SVGEGT in the germline V gene. The CDR3 runs 13 residues. CDR3: CASMRGGGDGYTF. In DNA, the CDR3 is TGTGCCAGCATGAGGGGGGGAGGGGACGGCTACACCTTC.

This clonotype was observed at least ten times. The chain carries TRBV5-5 and TRBJ2-1; 15 bases fit TRBD2. The germline gives CDR1 SGHKS, CDR2 YYEKEE (reference sequence). This CDR3 spans 17 amino acids. Trimming cost V 4 bases and J 3 bases; bases outside gene matches: 5. CDR3 in amino acids: CASSIGLAGGNYNEQFF. Written as DNA, the CDR3 is TGTGCCAGCAGCATAGGACTAGCGGGAGGGAACTACAATGAGCAGTTCTTC.

As for this clonotype: A much bigger clone sits one base away, suggesting this may be a read error. J is TRBJ2-7 and V is TRBV29-1; TRBD1 aligns across 8 bases. Germline loops: CDR1 SQVTM, CDR2 ANQGSEA. The CDR3 is 14 residues long. The V gene end was trimmed by 7 bases and the J gene end by 0 bases; junction bases not matched to a gene: 8. CDR3 in amino acids: CSAALQGGSYEQYF. CDR3 bases: TGCAGCGCTGCTCTACAGGGGGGCTCCTACGAGCAGTACTTC.

This clonotype was recorded at least ten times. This chain connects TRBV2 to TRBJ1-1; D is perhaps TRBD1 (5 bases). Germline loops: CDR1 SNHLY, CDR2 FYNNEI. V gave up 9 bases and J gave up 5 bases, with 22 bases separating them. CDR3 size: 15 residues. CDR3 in amino acids: CARSRMGTGDTEAFF. The DNA of the CDR3 is TGTGCCAGAAGCCGTATGGGGACGGGAGATACTGAAGCTTTCTTT.

This sequence joins TRBV5-4 and TRBJ2-1; no clear D gene. Germline CDR1 is SGHNT and CDR2 is YYREEE (reference sequence). The CDR3 covers 12 residues. Trimming took off 5 bases at V and 4 bases at J, with 7 bases between the two ends. CDR3 nucleotide sequence: TGTGCCAGCAGGAAGGAATACAATGAGCAGTTCTTC. This gives the protein CASRKEYNEQFF.

This clonotype turned up a few times. The chain has TRBV7-8 and TRBJ2-1; the match to TRBD2 covers 10 bases. The germline CDR1 and CDR2 sequences are SGHVS and FQNEAQ. The trim removed 2 bases at V and 12 bases at J, leaving 7 bases unmatched. This CDR3 has 14 residues. The CDR3 here is CASSLRLAGVGQFF. In nucleotides, the CDR3 is TGTGCCAGCAGCTTACGTCTAGCGGGAGTAGGGCAGTTCTTC.

This clonotype was seen many times. V and J are TRBV5-1 and TRBJ2-1; the match to TRBD2 covers 7 bases. After removal of 1 base from V and 4 bases from J, the junction contained 5 bases not matched to a gene. This CDR3 spans 15 amino acids. The germline gives CDR1 SGHRS, CDR2 YFSETQ. CDR3 nucleotide sequence: TGCGCCAGCAGCTTGAGCGGGGTGGGTTACAATGAGCAGTTCTTC. Protein: CASSLSGVGYNEQFF.

The V gene is TRBV6-4, the J gene TRBJ2-7, with 8 bases matching TRBD2. The CDR3 loop spans 16 amino acids. Losses at the gene ends were 5 bases for V and 2 bases for J; bases not matched to a gene: 11. Germline values: CDR1 MRHNA, CDR2 SNTAGT. The DNA of the CDR3 is TGTGCCAGCAGTTCTCCCGGGGTAGCGGGGACCTACGAGCAGTACTTC. Encoded protein: CASSSPGVAGTYEQYF.

The table lists this clonotype with many counts. The rearrangement joins TRBV2 to TRBJ1-1; D is undetermined. Germline CDR1 and CDR2: SNHLY and FYNNEI. This CDR3 is 11 amino acids long. The V end lost 10 bases, the J end lost 3 bases, and 9 bases lay between the germline ends. This chain's CDR3 is CATARDTEAFF. CDR3 in DNA: TGTGCCACCGCGCGGGACACTGAAGCTTTCTTT.

The chain recombines TRBV18 with TRBJ2-2, with D tentatively TRBD1 (5 bases). The CDR3 spans 15 residues. Trimming pared 2 bases from V and 6 bases from J, leaving 13 bases between. The germline gives CDR1 KGHSH, CDR2 LQKENI. The CDR3 DNA follows: TGTGCCAGCTCACCAGTCCAGGGCCCATCCGGGGAGCTGTTTTTT. Protein: CASSPVQGPSGELFF.

This clonotype showed up many times. The J gene is TRBJ1-2, the V gene TRBV11-2; a weak D match, TRBD1 (5 bases). Trimming left V 0 bases short and J 3 bases short, with 8 bases between. This CDR3 region has 14 residues. In germline, CDR1 is SGHAT, CDR2 FQNNGV. CDR3: CASSLERGYYGYTF. DNA for the CDR3: TGTGCCAGCAGCTTAGAACGGGGGTACTATGGCTACACCTTC.

This clonotype was observed a handful of times. The chain couples TRBV20-1 to TRBJ2-7, with 7 bases matching TRBD2. Germline values: CDR1 DFQATT, CDR2 SNEGSKA (reference sequence). Trimming removed 6 bases from V and 2 bases from J; junction bases left unmatched: 7. The CDR3 covers 13 residues. CDR3 sequence reads: CSARTRSPYEQYF. The CDR3 region has the DNA TGCAGTGCGAGGACTAGAAGTCCCTACGAGCAGTACTTC.

The gene calls are TRBV11-2 and TRBJ2-7; D ambiguous. The CDR3 runs to 14 residues. Germline CDR1 and CDR2: SGHAT and FQNNGV. V was cut by 7 bases and J by 2 bases, with 15 bases left in between. This chain's CDR3 is CASTPDPLAYEQYF. Written as DNA, the CDR3 is TGTGCCAGCACCCCGGATCCGTTGGCCTACGAGCAGTACTTC. The full variable domain, completed using reference TRBV11-2 and TRBJ2-7, is EAGVAQSPRYKIIEKRQSVAFWCNPISGHATLYWYQQILGQGPKLLIQFQNNGVVDDSQLPKDRFSAERLKGVDSTLKIQPAKLEDSAVYLCASTPDPLAYEQYFGPGTRLTVT.

The chain has TRBV7-3 and TRBJ2-5; no reliable D call. The germline V gene has CDR1 SGHTA and CDR2 FQGTGA. The length of the CDR3 is 15 residues. The ends were cut back, 1 base at V and 4 bases at J, with 13 bases in the middle. CDR3 protein: CASSLSPLNGETQYF. DNA for the CDR3: TGTGCCAGCAGCTTAAGCCCCTTGAATGGAGAGACCCAGTACTTC.

This clonotype showed up many times. This chain joins TRBV20-1 and TRBJ2-3; possible D gene TRBD2, 6 bases. The V end was cut by 5 bases, the J end by 4 bases, with 16 bases between. Per the germline V gene, CDR1 is DFQATT and CDR2 is SNEGSKA (reference sequence). CDR3 length equals 14 residues. The CDR3 bases are TGCAGTGCTGCTAACGGGGAGGACCCAGATACGCAGTATTTT. Translated: CSAANGEDPDTQYF.